This passage covers 29 T cell receptor beta chains from one sample sequenced in a study of shared clonotypes between healthy human individuals. Sequencing was performed with immunoSEQ multiplex PCR; in TCRdb, only in-frame clones are kept and a portion is missing. Counted here are about 750,000 clones, 90% to 95% occurring once; the ten biggest clones make up 24%. The naive CD8 population came from CD45RO-negative cells selected for CCR7, without terminally differentiated effector memory CD45RA+ cells. Sequencing used naive CD8+ T cells sorted from blood. Receptors were obtained from a man aged 30-40 years in good health.

For this clone: Sequence at one end of the junction differs from germline and may be a read error. CDR3 amino acids: CASSLAMGIGSYNEQFF. The CDR3 DNA sequence: TGTGCTAGCAGCTTAGCAATGGGAATTGGGTCCTACAATGAGCAGTTCTTC. This chain uses TRBV7-7 with TRBJ2-1; D uncertain. The CDR3 sequence is 17 residues long. Germline CDR1 SSHAT, CDR2 FNYEAQ (reference sequence).

This clone was seen a single time. CDR3 sequence (DNA): TGCAGCGTTGAAGACTCTTTGCGGGAGGACTCCTACGAGCAGTACTTC. It is translated as CSVEDSLREDSYEQYF. The chain recombines TRBV29-1 with TRBJ2-7; 8 positions agree with TRBD2. Germline V gene data show CDR1 as SQVTM and CDR2 as ANQGSEA. CDR3 length: 16 residues. J was trimmed by 0 bases and V by 0 bases; bases with no gene match: 7.

A single count supports this clone. The V gene is TRBV28, the J gene TRBJ2-1, with 9 bases lining up with TRBD2. Per germline, CDR1 MDHEN and CDR2 SYDVKM. The junction had 6 bases not matched to a gene; V was cut back by 5 bases and J by 4 bases. CDR3 length: 15 amino acids. CDR3 nucleotide sequence: TGTGCCAGCAGTGTTGGGACTAGCAGATACAATGAGCAGTTCTTC. This sequence encodes CASSVGTSRYNEQFF.

This clone is a singleton in its sample. At the DNA level, this CDR3 is encoded by other sequences in the same sample as well. The chain couples TRBV27 to TRBJ2-7, with D hard to call. V was clipped by 6 bases and J by 3 bases, with 6 bases between them. CDR1 and CDR2 (germline): MNHEY, SMNVEV (reference sequence). The CDR3 is made up of 11 amino acids. CDR3 protein: CASSTLYEQYF. DNA of the CDR3: TGTGCCAGCAGCACCCTCTACGAGCAGTACTTC.

This chain joins TRBV5-4 and TRBJ2-5, with TRBD1 identical over 7 bases. Germline-derived CDR1 and CDR2 are SGHNT and YYREEE (reference sequence). Trimming took 3 bases from V and 2 from J; bases not matched to a gene: 7. This CDR3 is 15 amino acids long. The CDR3 DNA is TGTGCCAGCAGCTCCGGGACAGCCACTCAAGAGACCCAGTACTTC. Its translation: CASSSGTATQETQYF.

J is TRBJ1-1 and V is TRBV19, with 12 bases lining up with TRBD1. Looked up from germline, CDR1 is LNHDA and CDR2 is SQIVND (reference sequence). The V segment lost 8 bases and the J segment 4 bases; nucleotides outside the gene matches: 11. The CDR3 runs 16 residues. Here the CDR3 DNA reads TGTGCCAGTGCCCCCGGGACAGGGGGCGCGGGCACTGAAGCTTTCTTT. Translated: CASAPGTGGAGTEAFF.

This rearrangement joins TRBV7-9 to TRBJ2-7, with 7 bases matching TRBD2. With V trimmed by 4 bases and J by 1 base, 7 bases remained unmatched. Germline V CDR1 and CDR2: SEHNR, FQNEAQ (reference sequence). CDR3 size: 15 residues. CDR3 coding DNA: TGTGCCAGCAGCTACCTCGGGGGGAATTCCTACGAGCAGTACTTC. Translating gives CASSYLGGNSYEQYF. The whole variable domain, remainder taken from reference TRBV7-9 and TRBJ2-7, is DTGVSQNPRHKITKRGQNVTFRCDPISEHNRLYWYRQTLGQGPEFLTYFQNEAQLEKSRLLSDRFSAERPKGSFSTLEIQRTEQGDSAMYLCASSYLGGNSYEQYFGPGTRLTVT.

Written as DNA, the CDR3 is TGTGCCAGCAGCTCTCGACAGGGTCTTTCCACTGAAGCTTTCTTT. Translation: CASSSRQGLSTEAFF. The chain links TRBV7-9 to TRBJ1-1, with 7 bases that match TRBD1. The CDR3 consists of 15 residues. Germline V gene data show CDR1 as SEHNR and CDR2 as FQNEAQ (reference sequence). Unmatched junction bases numbered 9, after V lost 4 bases and J lost 4 bases. Variable domain in full (rest from reference TRBV7-9 and TRBJ1-1): DTGVSQNPRHKITKRGQNVTFRCDPISEHNRLYWYRQTLGQGPEFLTYFQNEAQLEKSRLLSDRFSAERPKGSFSTLEIQRTEQGDSAMYLCASSSRQGLSTEAFFGQGTRLTVV.

The chain has TRBV5-4 and TRBJ2-1, with D possibly being TRBD1 (5 bases). Trimming cost V 0 bases and J 3 bases, with 10 bases left between them. This CDR3 has 15 residues. From germline, CDR1 is SGHNT and CDR2 YYREEE (reference sequence). CDR3 protein: CASSLAQGGYNEQFF. The CDR3 region has the DNA TGTGCCAGCAGCTTGGCGCAGGGCGGCTACAATGAGCAGTTCTTC.

The chain joins TRBV28 to TRBJ2-5, with TRBD2 matching 11 bases. Germline CDR1 and CDR2: MDHEN and SYDVKM. The CDR3 spans 16 residues. V lost 4 bases, J lost 1 base, and 5 bases stayed unmatched. As DNA, the CDR3 is TGTGCCAGCAGTTCACTAGCGGGAGCATTCCAAGAGACCCAGTACTTC. Translating gives CASSSLAGAFQETQYF.

This clone turned up a few times. The gene calls are TRBV2 and TRBJ1-3, with D maybe TRBD1 (5 bases). CDR3 length: 16 residues. In germline, CDR1 is SNHLY, CDR2 FYNNEI. V was pared by 5 bases and J by 0 bases, with 14 bases between. The CDR3 region has the DNA TGTGCCAGCAGTCCCGGGACGGTGAACTCTGGAAACACCATATATTTT. Encoded protein: CASSPGTVNSGNTIYF.

The chain uses TRBV27 and TRBJ2-7; the match to TRBD2 covers 12 bases. CDR1 MNHEY and CDR2 SMNVEV come from the germline V gene (reference sequence). CDR3 size: 15 residues. The junction had 4 bases not matched to a gene; V was cut back by 2 bases and J by 5 bases. The CDR3 spells CASSLPGLAGNEQYF. DNA of the CDR3: TGTGCCAGCAGTTTACCGGGACTAGCGGGCAACGAGCAGTACTTC.

This clone was observed a handful of times. The chain links TRBV19 to TRBJ2-7; D assignment may be TRBD1 or TRBD2 (6 bases each). CDR1 is LNHDA and CDR2 is SQIVND in the germline V gene (reference sequence). Deletions cut 3 bases from V and 2 bases from J, with 14 bases between. The CDR3 is 15 amino acids. CDR3 loop: CASSMAPGGPYEQYF. The CDR3 nucleotides are TGTGCCAGTAGTATGGCTCCTGGGGGGCCCTACGAGCAGTACTTC.

This clone appeared a single time. The V gene is TRBV19, the J gene TRBJ2-2; D gene unclear. This CDR3 contains 12 residues. The germline V gene encodes CDR1 LNHDA and CDR2 SQIVND (reference sequence). V was clipped by 3 bases and J by 8 bases, with 7 bases between them. The CDR3 protein is CASSIFAGELFF. The DNA of the CDR3 is TGTGCCAGTAGTATCTTTGCTGGGGAGCTGTTTTTT.

The rearrangement links TRBV19 to TRBJ2-3, with D tentatively TRBD2 (5 bases). The CDR3 extends over 12 amino acids. Germline lookup yields CDR1 LNHDA and CDR2 SQIVND (reference sequence). V lost 4 bases, J lost 5 bases, and 7 bases lay in between. As DNA, the CDR3 is TGTGCCAGTAGTACAGGACTAGATACGCAGTATTTT. Its translation: CASSTGLDTQYF.

This chain connects TRBV28 to TRBJ1-1, with D perhaps matching TRBD1 (6 bases). The V and J ends lost 6 bases and 0 bases respectively, with 17 bases between them. The CDR3 extends over 16 amino acids. Germline lookup yields CDR1 MDHEN and CDR2 SYDVKM. Here the CDR3 reads CASSLMGGPLNTEAFF. The CDR3 DNA follows: TGTGCCAGCAGCTTAATGGGGGGCCCACTGAACACTGAAGCTTTCTTT.

The V call is TRBV9, the J call TRBJ1-1; 10 bases are a match to TRBD1. Per germline, CDR1 SGDLS and CDR2 YYNGEE. CDR3 length: 15 residues. J lost 1 base, V lost 3 bases, and 3 bases had no gene match. CDR3 loop: CASSDRQGANTEAFF. The CDR3 DNA reads TGTGCCAGCAGCGACCGACAGGGGGCGAACACTGAAGCTTTCTTT.

The chain couples TRBV7-2 to TRBJ2-1, with TRBD1 identical over 8 bases. The CDR3 runs 15 residues. The J segment lost 4 bases and the V segment lost 7 bases, leaving 9 bases of the junction unmatched. CDR1 and CDR2 (germline): SGHTA, FQGNSA. CDR3: CASTDEQGVYNEQFF. CDR3 bases: TGTGCCAGCACCGACGAACAGGGGGTATACAATGAGCAGTTCTTC.

V is TRBV29-1 and J is TRBJ2-7; no firm D call. CDR1 is SQVTM, CDR2 ANQGSEA, per germline. The CDR3 loop spans 13 amino acids. The ends were cut back, 0 bases at V and 6 bases at J, with 12 bases in the middle. The CDR3 loop reads CSVEDTRLPEQYF. CDR3 bases: TGCAGCGTTGAAGACACCCGTCTCCCCGAGCAGTACTTC.

The rearrangement uses TRBV7-6 and TRBJ2-2, with a tentative D call TRBD1 (5 bases). This CDR3 contains 16 residues. The V gene's germline CDR1 is SGHVS and CDR2 FNYEAQ. V was shortened by 1 base and J by 7 bases, with 16 bases between the two germline ends. The CDR3 DNA reads TGTGCCAGCAGCTTAGGCGAAGGGGTGAAGGGCGGGGAGCTGTTTTTT. As protein: CASSLGEGVKGGELFF.

The chain recombines TRBV7-9 with TRBJ2-2; weak D call: TRBD2 (6 bases). The germline CDR1 and CDR2 sequences are SEHNR and FQNEAQ (reference sequence). The CDR3 length is 17 residues. The V end was cut by 0 bases, the J end by 6 bases, with 17 bases between. For the CDR3, the DNA is TGTGCCAGCAGCTTAGCGTCCGGGGGAGAGTTTGCCGGGGAGCTGTTTTTT. This gives the protein CASSLASGGEFAGELFF.

J is TRBJ1-5 and V is TRBV21-1; TRBD1, as called in the table, went unchecked against the DNA. TRBV21-1 is tagged as a pseudogene. The CDR3 is made up of 18 amino acids. CDR3 sequence: CASSKEQVRDRVAQPQHF. The CDR3 DNA reads as TGTGCCAGCAGCAAAGAGCAAGTCCGGGACAGGGTGGCTCAGCCCCAGCATTTT.

The chain carries TRBV15 and TRBJ2-7; TRBD2 matches 11 bases. The CDR3 is 16 amino acids. V lost 6 bases and J lost 3; bases outside the gene matches: 10. Per germline, CDR1 LNHNV and CDR2 YYDKDF (reference sequence). In DNA form, the CDR3 reads TGTGCCACCAGGAGGGGGACTAGCGGCGTATTCTACGAGCAGTACTTC. Its protein product is CATRRGTSGVFYEQYF. The variable domain in full, with the rest retrieved from reference TRBV15 and TRBJ2-7, is DAMVIQNPRYQVTQFGKPVTLSCSQTLNHNVMYWYQQKSSQAPKLLFHYYDKDFNNEADTPDNFQSRRPNTSFCFLDIRSPGLGDTAMYLCATRRGTSGVFYEQYFGPGTRLTVT.

The CDR3 spells CASSFLITGGGMNEQFF. The CDR3 DNA sequence: TGTGCCAGCAGTTTCCTTATCACAGGGGGCGGGATGAATGAGCAGTTCTTC. The genes are TRBV27 and TRBJ2-1; 9 bases agree with TRBD1. V was clipped by 3 bases and J by 7 bases; unmatched bases: 13. CDR3 length equals 17 residues. Germline CDR1 MNHEY, CDR2 SMNVEV (reference sequence).

The V and J genes are TRBV7-9 and TRBJ2-3; either TRBD1 or TRBD2 may supply D (5 bases each). The germline CDR1 and CDR2 sequences are SEHNR and FQNEAQ (reference sequence). The V gene lost 7 bases and the J gene lost 2 bases, with 19 bases spanning the gap. The CDR3 is 16 amino acids. CDR3 in amino acids: CASTNNGGSHTDTQYF. The CDR3, as DNA: TGTGCCAGCACCAATAATGGGGGTTCCCACACAGATACGCAGTATTTT.

V and J are TRBV15 and TRBJ2-7, with a tentative D call TRBD2 (7 bases). CDR3 length: 16 amino acids. V lost 1 base, J lost 2 bases, and 15 bases lay in between. The germline gives CDR1 LNHNV, CDR2 YYDKDF (reference sequence). In DNA form, the CDR3 reads TGTGCCACCAGCAGAGTAGGGGGAGGGAGCCCCTACGAGCAGTACTTC. Residues: CATSRVGGGSPYEQYF.

Here the CDR3 reads CASRISGTRTDTQYF. As DNA, the CDR3 is TGTGCCAGCAGGATTAGCGGGACCCGCACAGATACGCAGTATTTT. The chain carries TRBV27 and TRBJ2-3, with TRBD2 matching over 8 bases. The germline CDR1 and CDR2 sequences are MNHEY and SMNVEV (reference sequence). The CDR3 sequence is 15 residues long. V lost 6 bases, J lost 1 base, and 6 bases stayed unmatched.

This clone occurred a few times. V and J are TRBV19 and TRBJ2-7, with TRBD2 matching 11 bases. The CDR3 is 14 amino acids. The V segment lost 5 bases and the J segment 2 bases; nucleotides outside the gene matches: 2. Germline V gene sequence: CDR1 LNHDA, CDR2 SQIVND (reference sequence). The CDR3: CASSSTSGAYEQYF. In DNA form, the CDR3 reads TGTGCCAGTAGTTCGACTAGCGGGGCCTACGAGCAGTACTTC.

J is TRBJ2-7 and V is TRBV27; 7 nucleotides line up with TRBD2. With V trimmed by 2 bases and J by 0 bases, 7 bases remained unmatched. This CDR3 contains 16 residues. Germline V lookup: CDR1 MNHEY, CDR2 SMNVEV (reference sequence). As DNA, the CDR3 is TGTGCCAGCAGTTTAAATGCGGGAGACCCCTCCTACGAGCAGTACTTC. This encodes CASSLNAGDPSYEQYF.